What follows is one T cell receptor beta chain and its context. One end of the junction is discordant with germline, which a read error may explain. This entry belongs to a study of molecular identifiers for immune sequencing clone quantification. The overall study: For replicates, RNA isolated from roughly 20,000 or 100,000 naive CD8 cells was divided into five portions, of which four were sequenced.

Previously published methods and listed TCR primers were used for the bulk TCR libraries. TCRdb passed the PCR reads through MiXCR, listing each CDR3 protein once. The repertoire holds under 600,000 distinct CDR3 sequences, about a fifth seen once, with around 0.84% in the top ten. CDR3 size: 14 residues. Looked up from germline, CDR1 is MGHRA and CDR2 is YSYEKL. Sorted cell numbers of roughly 20,000 to 1,100,000, with 10%, 30% or 50% RNA, served as input for naive CD8 libraries. Using a CD8+CD4-CCR7+CD45RA+ phenotype, naive CD8 T cells were sorted. The chain employs TRBV4-1 and TRBJ2-1; no reliable D call. The material sequenced was naive CD8+ T cells from blood, with Jurkat cell RNA spiked in. Subset given: FACS-sorted CD8+CD4-CCR7+CD45RA+ naive T cells. The sequence derives from a human donor in good health. Some libraries in this study had Jurkat cell RNA spiked in. The CDR3 protein is CASSQDLYHNEQSF. The CDR3 DNA reads as TGCGCCAGCAGCCAAGATCTGTATCACAATGAGCAGTCCTTC.